The 27 T cell receptor beta chains given below trace back to one sample, sequenced in a study of vaccination and CD4 T cells after COVID-19. The antigens for these receptors are not known. Researchers used the Oncomine TCR Beta short-read assay to sequence DNA from cultured CD4+ T cells. MiXCR, run by TCRdb on the PCR reads, gives a single entry per CDR3 protein. The data contain fewer than 15,000 distinct CDR3 sequences, 30% to 35% of them singletons. The treatment was: approximately nine-day PBMC culture with coronavirus spike peptide pools or control peptides (ViraFEST assay). The specimen was CD4+ T cells from blood, cultured in vitro, collected before SARS-CoV-2 vaccination. All receptors come from a human donor who received a COVID-19 vaccine.

The CDR3 DNA is TGTGCCAGCAGCACCCTAGCTGCCGTAGCCAAAAACATTCAGTACTTC. The encoded protein is CASSTLAAVAKNIQYF. The rearrangement joins TRBV6-1 to TRBJ2-4, with D perhaps matching TRBD2 (5 bases). Between the trimmed V and J ends, which lost 6 bases and 0 bases, there was a span of 15 bases. CDR3 length equals 16 residues. Germline loops: CDR1 MNHNS, CDR2 SASEGT.

This chain joins TRBV6-2 or TRBV6-3 and TRBJ1-5; D uncertain. The germline V gene encodes CDR1 MNHEY and CDR2 SVGEGT. This CDR3 is built from 21 residues. The germline V and J ends were trimmed by 2 bases and 0 bases, with 26 bases remaining between them. The CDR3 nucleotides are TGTGCCAGCAGTTACGCTCCTCCGGGCCCCAGAATGGGTTATAGCAATCAGCCCCAGCATTTT. Translation gives CASSYAPPGPRMGYSNQPQHF.

This rearrangement joins TRBV7-9 to TRBJ1-4; D not certain. Germline V lookup: CDR1 SEHNR, CDR2 FQNEAQ (reference sequence). The length of the CDR3 is 14 residues. V gave up 4 bases and J gave up 8 bases, with 14 bases separating them. CDR3 sequence (DNA): TGTGCCAGCAGCTGGTCCGTGGGCCAAGAAAAACTGTTTTTT. It specifies CASSWSVGQEKLFF.

The CDR3 here is CASFASGGSYEQYF. The CDR3 DNA is TGCGCCAGCTTTGCGAGCGGGGGCTCCTACGAGCAGTACTTC. The rearrangement links TRBV23-1 to TRBJ2-7; TRBD2 matches 8 bases. TRBV23-1 is labeled an ORF, and its function is uncertain. This CDR3 has 14 amino acids. Trimming removed 8 bases from V and 0 bases from J; junction bases left unmatched: 6.

This clonotype has a handful of counts. The chain has TRBV5-1 and TRBJ1-2; 9 nucleotides agree with TRBD1. Germline V gene lookup returns CDR1 SGHRS and CDR2 YFSETQ. V dropped 4 bases and J dropped 4; count of bases not matched to a gene: 8. This CDR3 is built from 15 residues. The CDR3 protein is CASSRGDREIYGYTF. CDR3 nucleotide sequence: TGCGCCAGCAGCCGCGGGGACAGGGAGATCTATGGCTACACCTTC.

The V gene is TRBV10-2, the J gene TRBJ2-5; 10 positions match TRBD2. The CDR3 extends over 13 amino acids. Germline V lookup: CDR1 WSHSY, CDR2 SAAADI. The ends lost 5 bases at V and 5 bases at J; junction bases unmatched: 2. The CDR3 DNA sequence: TGCGCCAGCAGTACAGCGGGGGGGGAGACCCAGTACTTC. Its translation: CASSTAGGETQYF.

J is TRBJ2-7 and V is TRBV30; 11 nucleotides align to TRBD1. V lost 5 bases to trimming and J lost 4 bases; unmatched junction nucleotides: 4. Germline V gives CDR1 GTSNPN, CDR2 SVGIG (reference sequence). The CDR3 covers 13 residues. CDR3 residues: CAWGRDRGYEQYF. In DNA form, the CDR3 reads TGTGCCTGGGGCCGGGACAGGGGGTACGAGCAGTACTTC.

This clonotype turned up a few times. The rearrangement joins TRBV12-3 or TRBV12-4 to TRBJ2-7; 7 nucleotides agree with TRBD1. The V gene end was trimmed by 5 bases and the J gene end by 5 bases; junction bases not matched to a gene: 6. This CDR3 comprises 13 residues. The CDR3 nucleotides read TGTGCCAGCAGTAAGGTAACAGGGGACGAGCAGTACTTC. It codes for CASSKVTGDEQYF.

The rearrangement uses TRBV6-5 and TRBJ1-2, with D maybe TRBD1 (6 bases). Germline-derived CDR1 and CDR2 are MNHEY and SVGAGI. V lost 2 bases and J lost 0, with 10 bases in between. The CDR3 runs 15 residues. In DNA, the CDR3 is TGTGCCAGCAGTTACACGGCAGGGGCTAACTATGGCTACACCTTC. Protein: CASSYTAGANYGYTF.

This clonotype has only a few counts. The rearrangement links TRBV30 to TRBJ2-7, with 10 nucleotides matching TRBD1. This CDR3 spans 14 amino acids. Germline V gives CDR1 GTSNPN, CDR2 SVGIG (reference sequence). The V segment lost 4 bases and the J segment 1 base; nucleotides outside the gene matches: 4. CDR3 sequence reads: CAWTPGQGSYEQYF. The CDR3 DNA reads TGTGCCTGGACCCCGGGACAGGGGTCCTACGAGCAGTACTTC.

The chain couples TRBV24-1 to TRBJ1-2, with 8 bases identical to TRBD1. Trimming removed 3 bases from V and 7 bases from J; junction bases left unmatched: 3. The CDR3 runs to 13 residues. CDR1 is KGHDR, CDR2 SFDVKD, per germline. The chain's CDR3 is CATSDTTGVGYTF. The CDR3 nucleotides are TGTGCCACCAGTGATACGACAGGGGTTGGCTACACCTTC.

This clonotype occurred a few times. CDR3 sequence (DNA): TGTGCCAGCAGTGAAAGGGGTGTCAGGGGCGGGGAGACCCAGTACTTC. Translation gives CASSERGVRGGETQYF. The rearrangement links TRBV6-1 to TRBJ2-5; a weak D match, TRBD1 (6 bases). CDR1 MNHNS and CDR2 SASEGT come from the germline V gene. The CDR3 sequence is 16 residues long. V lost 2 bases and J lost 5, with 18 bases in between.

In its sample, this clonotype was seen once. J is TRBJ2-7 and V is TRBV11-3, with 10 bases lining up with TRBD1. The CDR3 totals 14 residues. Germline CDR1 and CDR2: SGHNT and YENEEA. V shed 5 bases, J shed 7 bases, and the junction held 8 bases outside the gene matches. CDR3 in DNA: TGTGCCAGCAGCCCCCCCGACAGGGGGCGGGAGCAGTACTTC. Its protein is CASSPPDRGREQYF. Variable domain in full (rest from reference TRBV11-3 and TRBJ2-7): EAGVVQSPRYKIIEKKQPVAFWCNPISGHNTLYWYLQNLGQGPELLIRYENEEAVDDSQLPKDRFSAERLKGVDSTLKIQPAELGDSAVYLCASSPPDRGREQYFGPGTRLTVT.

The rearrangement joins TRBV10-1 to TRBJ2-3; 10 bases agree with TRBD2. Germline V gene sequence: CDR1 WNHNN, CDR2 SYGVQD (reference sequence). J lost 8 bases, V lost 6 bases, and 11 bases had no gene match. CDR3 size: 15 residues. The CDR3 is CASSPAVSGGGTQYF. The CDR3 nucleotides are TGCGCCAGCAGCCCCGCCGTGAGCGGGGGGGGTACGCAGTATTTT.

V is TRBV2 and J is TRBJ1-3; tentatively, D is TRBD1 (5 bases). The CDR3 extends over 12 amino acids. CDR1 is SNHLY, CDR2 FYNNEI, per germline. Trimming cost V 3 bases and J 9 bases, with 9 bases left between them. The CDR3 sequence is CASSDGGSTIYF. CDR3 DNA: TGTGCCAGCAGTGACGGGGGGAGCACCATATATTTT.

The chain employs TRBV11-2 and TRBJ1-2; tentative D call: TRBD1 (5 bases). V lost 4 bases to trimming and J lost 3 bases, with 9 bases between them. Germline CDR1 reads SGHAT; CDR2 reads FQNNGV. There are 13 residues in the CDR3. As DNA, the CDR3 is TGTGCCAGCAGCTCCGGGGCTTACTATGGCTACACCTTC. It codes for CASSSGAYYGYTF.

The rearrangement joins TRBV6-1 to TRBJ2-2, with 10 nucleotides matching TRBD2. Losses at the gene ends were 6 bases for V and 0 bases for J; bases not matched to a gene: 4. The CDR3 has 16 amino acids. The germline CDR1 and CDR2 sequences are MNHNS and SASEGT. The CDR3 loop reads CASSYSGRSNTGELFF. CDR3 DNA: TGTGCCAGCAGCTATAGCGGGAGGTCGAACACCGGGGAGCTGTTTTTT.

V gene TRBV6-5 combines with J gene TRBJ2-1; D might be TRBD1 (5 bases). The CDR3 is 15 residues long. Trimming pared 2 bases from V and 0 bases from J, leaving 8 bases between. Germline V CDR1 and CDR2: MNHEY, SVGAGI. The CDR3 DNA follows: TGTGCCAGCAGTTACGGGGCTTACTCCTACAATGAGCAGTTCTTC. Amino acid sequence: CASSYGAYSYNEQFF.

The chain uses TRBV7-2 and TRBJ2-7, with 8 bases that match TRBD1. The CDR3 has 13 amino acids. The ends lost 4 bases at V and 6 bases at J; junction bases unmatched: 5. CDR1 and CDR2 from the germline V gene are SGHTA and FQGNSA. The CDR3 nucleotides read TGTGCCAGCAGCTACAAAGGACAGGGCGAGCAGTACTTC. Its protein product is CASSYKGQGEQYF.

The CDR3 here is CASSPTSGDEETQYF. CDR3 bases: TGTGCCAGCAGCCCCACTTCGGGGGACGAAGAGACCCAGTACTTC. This chain connects TRBV12-3 or TRBV12-4 to TRBJ2-5; perhaps TRBD2 as D (6 bases). The CDR3 covers 15 residues. V lost 6 bases to trimming and J lost 3 bases, with 17 bases between them.

The chain combines TRBV5-1 with TRBJ2-3, with D possibly being TRBD2 (7 bases). Trimming cost V 4 bases and J 2 bases, with 14 bases left between them. Germline V gene data show CDR1 as SGHRS and CDR2 as YFSETQ. The CDR3 contains 15 residues. The CDR3 DNA reads TGCGCCAGCAGCCCGAGCGGGGACACCACAGATACGCAGTATTTT. Amino acid sequence: CASSPSGDTTDTQYF.

The chain recombines TRBV24-1 with TRBJ2-1; 12 bases fit TRBD2. The CDR3 length is 16 residues. Germline CDR1 and CDR2: KGHDR and SFDVKD. V shed 3 bases, J shed 3 bases, and the junction held 2 bases outside the gene matches. The CDR3 DNA reads as TGTGCCACCAGTGATCTAGCGGGGGGGCTCTACAATGAGCAGTTCTTC. Protein sequence: CATSDLAGGLYNEQFF.

V is TRBV5-4 and J is TRBJ2-5, with TRBD1 matching 9 bases. The length of the CDR3 is 14 residues. Trimming took 1 base from V and 7 from J; bases not matched to a gene: 5. CDR1 and CDR2 (germline): SGHNT, YYREEE (reference sequence). As DNA, the CDR3 is TGTGCCAGCAGCTTGTGGGACAGGGAGCCGACCCAGTACTTC. It specifies CASSLWDREPTQYF. The full variable domain, with the rest looked up from reference TRBV5-4 and TRBJ2-5, is ETGVTQSPTHLIKTRGQQVTLRCSSQSGHNTVSWYQQALGQGPQFIFQYYREEENGRGNFPPRFSGLQFPNYSSELNVNALELDDSALYLCASSLWDREPTQYFGPGTRLLVL.

This clonotype has just a few counts. The chain combines TRBV6-2 or TRBV6-3 with TRBJ2-3; D perhaps matches TRBD1 (5 bases). Trimming removed 6 bases at V and 2 bases at J, with 21 bases between. The CDR3 spans 17 residues. Germline assignment: CDR1 MNHEY and CDR2 SVGEGT. The CDR3 DNA reads TGTGCCAGCAGCCGCAGGGATGGTGTGGGCTACACAGATACGCAGTATTTT. Translating it yields CASSRRDGVGYTDTQYF.

V is TRBV2 and J is TRBJ1-5; D gene uncertain. V was clipped by 6 bases and J by 9 bases, with 9 bases between them. CDR3 length equals 11 residues. The germline CDR1 and CDR2 sequences are SNHLY and FYNNEI. The CDR3 spells CASREAGPQHF. Written as DNA, the CDR3 is TGTGCCAGCAGGGAGGCTGGGCCCCAGCATTTT.

This clonotype was seen a few times. This chain connects TRBV6-1 to TRBJ2-2, with a weak D call TRBD1 (5 bases). The CDR3 is made up of 15 amino acids. Germline loops: CDR1 MNHNS, CDR2 SASEGT. V gave up 6 bases and J gave up 2 bases, with 13 bases separating them. The CDR3 coding sequence is TGTGCCAGCAGCTCAGGACACCTTAACACCGGGGAGCTGTTTTTT. Amino acid sequence: CASSSGHLNTGELFF.

This rearrangement joins TRBV10-1 to TRBJ1-1; D is possibly TRBD1 (5 bases). This CDR3 has 14 amino acids. V shed 4 bases and J shed 8 bases, with 17 bases lying between them. Germline V gene data show CDR1 as WNHNN and CDR2 as SYGVQD (reference sequence). CDR3 loop: CASSANRDAREAFF. In DNA form, the CDR3 reads TGCGCCAGCAGTGCAAACCGGGACGCAAGGGAAGCTTTCTTT.